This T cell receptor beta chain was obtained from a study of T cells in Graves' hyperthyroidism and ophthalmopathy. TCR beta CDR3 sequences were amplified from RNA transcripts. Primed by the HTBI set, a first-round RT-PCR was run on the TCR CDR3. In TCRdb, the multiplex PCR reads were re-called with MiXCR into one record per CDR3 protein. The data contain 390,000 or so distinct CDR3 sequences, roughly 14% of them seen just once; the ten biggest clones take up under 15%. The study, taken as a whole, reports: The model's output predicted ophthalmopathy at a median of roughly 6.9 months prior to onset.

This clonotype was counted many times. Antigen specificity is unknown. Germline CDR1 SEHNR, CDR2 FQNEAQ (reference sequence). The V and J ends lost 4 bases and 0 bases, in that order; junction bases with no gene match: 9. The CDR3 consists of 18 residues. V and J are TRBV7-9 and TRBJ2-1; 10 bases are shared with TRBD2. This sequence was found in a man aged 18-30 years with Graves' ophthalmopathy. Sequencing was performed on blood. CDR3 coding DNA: TGTGCCAGCAGCTCCCAGGGACTAGCGAGGAGCTCCTACAATGAGCAGTTCTTC. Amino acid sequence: CASSSQGLARSSYNEQFF.